Listed below are T cell receptor beta chains from one sample, sequenced in a study of control samples from healthy donors and cancer patients. TCRdb's table, derived via immunoSEQ multiplex PCR, lists solely in-frame clones and lacks some. Of roughly 120,000 clones listed, roughly 92% are singletons. Material for sequencing was blood. These receptors all stem from a woman aged 18 to 35 in good health. CDR3s leave out the opening cysteine and the closing phenylalanine or tryptophan.

J gene,V gene,CDR3 protein
TRBJ2-1,TRBV3-1/TRBV3-2,ASSRTSGWVDEQF
TRBJ2-5,TRBV7-2,ASSTRPDQETQY
TRBJ2-7,TRBV27,ASSAPGQAIYEQY
TRBJ2-7,TRBV5-3,ARSQKRTGESEQY
TRBJ2-7,TRBV21-1,ASSKVRPRTGLPTYEQY
TRBJ1-1,TRBV7-9,ASSPWVAMNTEAF
TRBJ1-2,TRBV29-1,SVESSDSPYGYT
TRBJ1-1,TRBV19,ASTGGQGGTEAF
TRBJ1-1,TRBV7-2,ASSLGHWNTEAF
TRBJ1-4,TRBV7-9,ASSLAKSGTGINEKLF
TRBJ1-2,TRBV27,ASSRQGENGYT
TRBJ2-5,TRBV7-2,ASQWGGEETQY
TRBJ1-4,TRBV24-1,ATSDPGEGDEKLF
TRBJ2-2,TRBV9,ASSVSTGDRGQINTGELF
TRBJ2-2,TRBV6-5,ASSYGMNTGELF